This T cell receptor (beta chain) was documented in a study of cytomegalovirus exposure and HLA in healthy donors (dated by TCRdb to the late 2010s). Regarding the complete study: An earlier analysis of roughly 630 of the donors reported 250 to 350 Gb of sequence data and 100 million to 130 million unique TCR beta sequences from about 200 million T cells. Rather than drawing on any new phenotypic data, the later analysis identified candidate immune exposures from TCR beta sequences and the way those sequences occurred across donors. The study aimed to test whether cataloging public T cell receptors could reveal signatures of past pathogen exposure. Roughly 290 gigabases of sequencing data and about 92 million unique TCR sequences made up an early release that covered 500 to 650 HLA-typed donors. Along with the 666-subject first cohort, a separate validation cohort of more than 90 different subjects was used. Every repertoire in the discovery cohort had been generated on one and the same sequencing platform. Both class I and class II loci were covered by HLA typing, at four-digit resolution. Among a few hundred genotyped donors of the cohort, an average of 235,054 unique TCR beta nucleotide sequences were sequenced per donor, about a sixth of them non-productive. In a later genetic analysis, genome-wide SNP genotypes for about 60% of the 666 donors were used, and that subset was treated as a discovery cohort. An earlier analysis of approximately 630 of the donors applied high-throughput TCR beta sequencing to assess whether each TCR beta V gene segment acted as functional or pseudogenic. Using immunosequencing, the study profiled T cell repertoires from 640 or so subjects and related those repertoires to cytomegalovirus serostatus. A later analysis re-analyzed previously published TCR beta repertoires from roughly 690 donors and added high-resolution HLA genotyping to study TCR occurrence patterns. Typing coverage varied by locus: about 629-630 donors for A, B, C, DRB1 and DQB1; 522 for DQA1; over 600 for DPA1; about 450 for DPB1. Donor age, sex, ethnicity and CMV serostatus were collected together with the repertoire data. The genetic ancestry cluster associated with self-reported Caucasian donors included 65% to 90% of the roughly 400 genotyped donors. Because of strong linkage in the cohort, five DR-DQ haplotypes were treated as single units for association and clustering. High-throughput TCR immunosequencing, statistical association of individual TCRs with disease status, and machine learning were combined to predict cytomegalovirus infection status. What the authors observed across the whole study: In an earlier analysis of roughly 560 of the donors, most TCR beta V segments were observed in productive rearrangements about 90% or about 30% of the time, broadly matching IMGT annotations. Most TCR sequences were observed very rarely across donors, whereas some public TCRs were present in many individuals. For the cohort, immune exposure information was limited to CMV serostatus. Strong co-occurrence of HLA alleles, especially DR and DQ, made assigning TCR associations to individual alleles difficult. In a later analysis, HLA-associated TCR beta chains showed more clonal expansion and lower generation probabilities than non-associated chains that were equally common. The cohort was sequenced for TCR beta chains only, and without alpha or paired-chain data the features that could be detected were limited. Because counts were too low, 15 to 20 rarely observed V segments, including chromosome 9 orphons, were left out of the earlier analysis of several hundred of the donors. The study gave a list of more than 150 TCR beta chains associated with cytomegalovirus. Sequencing depth was assumed to be roughly uniform across donors in the presence/absence analyses, though that assumption may not hold. A later analysis found that TCR association rates varied across HLA loci, with DRB1 alleles showing the most associated TCRs and HLA-C alleles the fewest. A later analysis reported that several top co-occurrence clusters appeared linked to parvovirus B19, influenza, CMV and Epstein-Barr virus. A later analysis associated approximately 17,000 TCR beta sequences with specific HLA alleles at a false discovery rate of 0.05. Because some donors lacked HLA typing at each locus, the association tests relied only on the typed subset. In vitro tests confirmed that a few of the cytomegalovirus-associated TCR beta chains recognize cytomegalovirus antigens. The classifier was reported to diagnose cytomegalovirus status with high specificity and sensitivity in both the original cohort and the validation cohort. A later analysis found that most CMV-associated TCR beta chains appeared HLA-restricted, with HLA associations seemingly driven largely by CMV exposure. It was suggested by the authors that the approach could potentially be generalized to other disease states and immunological phenotypes. A later genetic analysis associated a missense DCLRE1C variant with V-gene and J-gene trimming of TCR beta chains, and an independent cohort replicated the association. Correlated functional status among segregating V segments might be attributable to linkage disequilibrium, but an unknown experimental factor could not be ruled out. A further reported finding was that TCR beta sequences accurately predicted the HLA-A and HLA-B alleles for most subjects in the first cohort. Compared with the approximately 600-donor mean, donors in an Asian-associated ancestry cluster had fewer N-insertions in productive TCRs, according to a later genetic analysis. Some IMGT-functional V segments, including TRBV6-2 and TRBV6-3, could not be told apart with the 87-base-pair reads, so those segments were excluded. A cluster of highly shared sequence variants was judged likely to represent a technical artifact of the sequencing pipeline.

The cohort consisted of 666 healthy bone marrow donors. All cohort members were sampled while nominally healthy, although unrecorded immune exposures were likely present. The donor was CMV seropositive and was included in the group of 250 to 300 seropositive cohort members. Each donor provided a peripheral blood sample, and peripheral blood mononuclear cells were used for TCR beta sequencing. Genomic DNA extraction from the blood cell samples was performed with the Qiagen DNeasy Blood Extraction Kit. V and J lose 4 bases and 5 bases, and a span of 15 bases separates them. CDR1 and CDR2 are read off the germline V gene as SGHRS and YFSETQ. CDR3 length: 15 amino acids, cysteine to phenylalanine. Kept here is only the CDR3 DNA, which spans 45 bases and is read in frame from base 1. Receptor libraries were prepared by the immunoSEQ multiplex PCR assay. A mixture of 60 forward primers for TCR Vbeta segments and 13 reverse primers for TCR Jbeta segments was used in the multiplex PCR. Amplification of the CDR3 region of rearranged TCR beta genes was performed with a multiplex PCR assay on genomic DNA. On the Illumina HiSeq System, the amplified TCR beta libraries were sequenced as 87-base-pair reads. In the original analysis: A later analysis tallied around 82 million unique TCR beta chains across the 650 to 750 repertoires, and some 10 million of those chains were shared by two or more donors. To remove PCR and sequencing errors, raw reads were error-corrected and collapsed into unique sequences using a nearest-neighbor algorithm that merged closely related sequences. To assign V, D and J gene segments, CDR3 sequences were aligned to IMGT reference sequences. For a sequence to be retained, a match of at least six nucleotides was required to both a V gene segment and a J gene segment. A rearrangement counted as productive if the CDR3 had no stop codons and remained in frame with V and J, and every other rearrangement counted as non-productive. CDR3 was defined by IMGT convention, running from the second conserved V-encoded cysteine to the conserved J-encoded phenylalanine. In an earlier analysis of around 570 of the donors, sequences lacking an unambiguous match to a single V gene segment were excluded. An earlier analysis of 587 of the donors classified V segments as functional when productive rearrangements were above 56.7% and as segregating when the standard deviation between donors was above 5%. To diagnose cytomegalovirus status from the catalog of TCR beta chain sequences, a statistical classification framework was built. A later analysis assigned V and J genes by comparing TCR nucleotide sequences with IMGT/GENE-DB human TR gene sequences. In a later analysis, CDR3 sequences and most-parsimonious VDJ recombination scenarios were assigned using the TCRdist pipeline. A later analysis defined each TCR beta chain by its CDR3 amino acid sequence plus V-gene family, and excluded reads lacking a unique V-gene family. In a later analysis, 550 to 650 highly shared, low-generation-probability nucleotide sequences were removed to address suspected cross-contamination and a sequencing artifact. In a later analysis, a clonal expansion index was calculated for each public chain from normalized within-repertoire ranks of inferred template counts. In a later analysis, generation probabilities were computed using a VDJ recombination model fitted to out-of-frame rearrangements, and the results were checked against IGoR. In a later analysis, hypergeometric tests were used to score TCR-TCR, TCR-HLA and TCR-CMV co-occurrence, with a repertoire-size bias correction applied to TCR pairs. False discovery rates were estimated in a later analysis by permuting HLA or CMV assignments 20 times. In a later analysis, co-occurring TCRs were grouped using DBSCAN, with TCRdist sequence similarity added in when clustering inside HLA-allele-positive subsets. Repertoires with fewer than 30,000 or more than 120,000 public chains were left out of co-occurrence clustering, as were a handful of repertoires with anomalous nucleotide sharing. The source is immuneACCESS, and TCRdb retained only in-frame sequences with V and J called. Part of the clones is not carried over; for the studies checked, unresolved V genes explain less than half of this, and the remainder is unexplained. V and J calls and clone size are as listed in that table; D and trimming were resolved from the DNA. In this sample the table shows about 130,000 clones, more than 65% of which occur a single time. Clones ranked in the top ten supply about 3% of the sample.

With regard to this clone: Its recognized antigen is unknown. The input lacks base qualities; no much larger clone sits a single base away.

Sequenced: PBMCs. The source is a woman between 18 and 30 years old in good health and CMV-seropositive. The rearrangement joined TRBV5-1 to TRBJ1-4, with TRBD1 as a weak D call on 6 bases. The DNA sequence is given as TGCGCCAGCAGCACCCCTGAAGGGACAAATGAAAAACTGTTTTTT. This encodes CASSTPEGTNEKLFF.